These 14 T cell receptor beta chains share one sample of origin, sequenced in a study of control samples from healthy donors and cancer patients. Assay: immunoSEQ multiplex PCR; the TCRdb copy retains only in-frame clones and omits some. The table has around 140,000 clones, roughly 90% seen once. Sequenced sample: PBMCs. These receptors were taken from a man between 50 and 59 years old with head and neck cancer.

This sequence joins TRBV5-1 and TRBJ2-1; TRBD1 matches 7 bases. Germline V lookup: CDR1 SGHRS, CDR2 YFSETQ. Germline trimming cut 4 bases from V and 5 bases from J; bases unmatched to any gene: 9. The CDR3 length is 15 residues. CDR3: CASSPPSGGNNEQFF. The CDR3 bases are TGCGCCAGCAGCCCCCCATCAGGGGGAAACAATGAGCAGTTCTTC.

This chain uses TRBV13 with TRBJ2-5, with 7 bases aligning to TRBD1. The V gene end was trimmed by 2 bases and the J gene end by 3 bases; junction bases not matched to a gene: 3. The CDR3 runs to 14 residues. From germline, CDR1 is PRHDT and CDR2 FYEKMQ (reference sequence). The CDR3 coding sequence is TGTGCCAGCAGCTTAAGAGGGACAGAAGAGACCCAGTACTTC. Amino acid sequence: CASSLRGTEETQYF.

CDR3: CAISLAGALDYEQYF. The DNA for the CDR3 is TGTGCCATCAGTTTAGCGGGAGCCCTAGACTACGAGCAGTACTTC. The chain carries TRBV10-3 and TRBJ2-7; 9 nucleotides agree with TRBD2. The V and J ends lost 5 bases and 3 bases, in that order; junction bases with no gene match: 8. Looked up from germline, CDR1 is ENHRY and CDR2 is SYGVKD. This CDR3 spans 15 amino acids.

V usage is TRBV2 and J usage is TRBJ1-4; 8 bases align to TRBD1. V lost 7 bases, J lost 0 bases, and 13 bases stayed unmatched. Germline-derived CDR1 and CDR2 are SNHLY and FYNNEI. CDR3 length: 18 residues. The CDR3 spells CASIRDRRSGATNEKLFF. Here the CDR3 DNA reads TGTGCCAGCATCCGGGACAGGCGGTCCGGAGCAACTAATGAAAAACTGTTTTTT.

The CDR3 sequence: CASSKGLAGNQETQYF. The CDR3 nucleotides read TGCGCCAGCAGCAAGGGTCTAGCGGGAAACCAAGAGACCCAGTACTTC. The chain links TRBV5-1 to TRBJ2-5, with 9 bases matching TRBD2. V was clipped by 4 bases and J by 0 bases; unmatched bases: 7. The CDR3 runs 16 residues. Germline-derived CDR1 and CDR2 are SGHRS and YFSETQ.

V and J are TRBV10-2 and TRBJ2-7; maybe TRBD1 (6 bases). V dropped 10 bases and J dropped 6 bases, with 19 bases sitting between them. This CDR3 is 13 amino acids long. The V gene's germline CDR1 is WSHSY and CDR2 SAAADI. The CDR3 DNA is TGCGCCACTAGCCCTAGTGGGGGCGGCGAGCAGTACTTC. Amino acid sequence: CATSPSGGGEQYF.

The chain uses TRBV6-1 and TRBJ1-1; D unresolved. V lost 1 base and J 3 bases, leaving 9 bases between the germline ends. Germline V CDR1 and CDR2: MNHNS, SASEGT. The CDR3 runs 14 residues. CDR3 residues: CASSEVSGYTEAFF. CDR3 in DNA: TGTGCCAGCAGTGAAGTAAGCGGTTACACTGAAGCTTTCTTT.

The chain employs TRBV28 and TRBJ2-2; unclear D gene. The V gene lost 6 bases and the J gene lost 4 bases, with 9 bases spanning the gap. Per germline, CDR1 MDHEN and CDR2 SYDVKM. There are 13 residues in the CDR3. CDR3 sequence reads: CASSPTCTGELFF. The CDR3 nucleotides are TGTGCCAGCAGCCCTACATGCACCGGGGAGCTGTTTTTT. The variable domain in full, with the rest retrieved from reference TRBV28 and TRBJ2-2, is DVKVTQSSRYLVKRTGEKVFLECVQDMDHENMFWYRQDPGLGLRLIYFSYDVKMKEKGDIPEGYSVSREKKERFSLILESASTNQTSMYLCASSPTCTGELFFGEGSRLTVL.

This chain connects TRBV7-9 to TRBJ2-2; TRBD2 agrees at 10 bases. V shed 5 bases and J 6 bases; nucleotides not matched to a gene: 15. The CDR3 is 18 residues long. CDR1 is SEHNR and CDR2 is FQNEAQ in the germline V gene (reference sequence). The CDR3 here is CASSPRGSGGSGPGELFF. DNA for the CDR3: TGTGCCAGCAGCCCCAGGGGTAGCGGGGGGTCCGGACCCGGGGAGCTGTTTTTT.

There are a few counts of this clone. The CDR3 is CASSPGTGGPEISPLHF. CDR3 sequence (DNA): TGTGCCAGCTCACCTGGGACAGGGGGCCCGGAAATTTCACCCCTCCACTTT. The gene calls are TRBV18 and TRBJ1-6, with 12 positions matching TRBD1. The CDR3 totals 17 residues. Germline V gene lookup returns CDR1 KGHSH and CDR2 LQKENI. The V segment lost 3 bases and the J segment 9 bases; nucleotides outside the gene matches: 9.

The rearrangement links TRBV5-1 to TRBJ2-3, with D hard to call. V was pared by 0 bases and J by 0 bases, with 11 bases between. The CDR3 length is 16 residues. Per the germline V gene, CDR1 is SGHRS and CDR2 is YFSETQ. The CDR3 region has the DNA TGCGCCAGCAGCTTGGGTGCGGTTACTAGCACAGATACGCAGTATTTT. It specifies CASSLGAVTSTDTQYF. The entire variable domain, with the rest obtained from reference TRBV5-1 and TRBJ2-3, is as follows: KAGVTQTPRYLIKTRGQQVTLSCSPISGHRSVSWYQQTPGQGLQFLFEYFSETQRNKGNFPGRFSGRQFSNSRSEMNVSTLELGDSALYLCASSLGAVTSTDTQYFGPGTRLTVL.

The V call is TRBV10-2, the J call TRBJ1-2, with TRBD1 matching 9 bases. The CDR3 spans 14 residues. CDR1 is WSHSY, CDR2 SAAADI, per germline. With V trimmed by 4 bases and J by 8 bases, 8 bases remained unmatched. In nucleotides, the CDR3 is TGCGCCAGCAGTGGTTTACAGGGGGCGGGGGGCTACACCTTC. This gives the protein CASSGLQGAGGYTF.

This chain links TRBV2 with TRBJ2-3, with TRBD2 as a possible D gene (5 bases). Germline CDR1 is SNHLY and CDR2 is FYNNEI. CDR3 length: 16 amino acids. V dropped 3 bases and J dropped 0 bases, with 13 bases sitting between them. The CDR3 is CASSDWPGSSTDTQYF. The CDR3 DNA reads as TGTGCCAGCAGTGACTGGCCGGGGTCGAGCACAGATACGCAGTATTTT. The whole variable domain, filled in from reference TRBV2 and TRBJ2-3, reads EPEVTQTPSHQVTQMGQEVILRCVPISNHLYFYWYRQILGQKVEFLVSFYNNEISEKSEIFDDQFSVERPDGSNFTLKIRSTKLEDSAMYFCASSDWPGSSTDTQYFGPGTRLTVL.

This chain links TRBV3-1 (or the pseudogene TRBV3-2) with TRBJ2-1, with D perhaps TRBD1 or TRBD2 (7 bases each). The CDR3 runs to 17 residues. The V gene's germline CDR1 is LGHDT and CDR2 YNNKEL (reference sequence). Trimming cost V 5 bases and J 10 bases, with 27 bases left between them. The CDR3 protein is CASSYRETGRVRSEQFF. The CDR3 DNA reads as TGTGCCAGCAGCTATAGAGAGACAGGGAGGGTCCGATCGGAGCAGTTCTTC.